This TCR beta chain was captured in a study of shared clonotypes between healthy human individuals (dated by TCRdb to the early 2020s). In the study overall: The cohort comprised a couple of women and a few men aged 18 to 49 years. Blood TCR repertoires of about five healthy adults were deeply sequenced to estimate repertoire size and the extent of clonotype sharing between individuals. Different laboratories and diverse techniques were used to prepare libraries and sequence TCR repertoires, to increase sequencing depth and limit assay-specific biases. Between about 0.94 and 8.9 billion PBMCs per donor were obtained by leukapheresis.

In regard to this clone: What antigen it recognizes has not been identified. No base quality information exists; no much larger clone differs at one position.

Using the deep immunoSEQ assay, multiplex PCR amplified TCR CDR3 regions from genomic DNA. Extracted genomic DNA from each cell subset was spread evenly across all wells of several immunoSEQ 96-well plates, with each plate serving as a replicate. For unsorted PBMC, roughly 330 ng genomic DNA, equal to roughly 33,000 T cell genomes, was loaded into each replicate PCR. Ten immunoSEQ deep assay plates were used to sequence the unsorted PBMC genomic DNA. Purified libraries were quantified with a Qubit 3.0 fluorometer, sized on a Bioanalyzer 2100, and re-quantified with the KAPA Library Quantification kit. Every immunoSEQ 96-well plate was sequenced on a dedicated single-read 150-cycle Illumina NextSeq 550 flow cell. As for the original processing: Because only junctional sequences without quality scores were contained in the immunoSEQ output, filtering matching that applied to full-length reads could not be performed. To assign V/J genes and CDR3, sequences were annotated using PyIR, a Python wrapper for IgBLAST v1.9, with IMGT germline references. Any read was removed if the V/J assignment was weak (E-value above 1e-6), the CDR3 was missing, or the read contained stop codons, out-of-frame junctions, or ambiguous translated residues. A V3J clonotype was defined by an identical inferred V gene, J gene, and CDR3 amino acid sequence. Percentage overlap between repertoires was computed as shared unique clonotypes divided by the size of the smaller repertoire. Three approaches were used to assess repertoire richness: RTK rarefaction, the Chao1 estimator, and Recon v2.1 estimates of unobserved clonotypes. As stored in TCRdb, this immuneACCESS dataset retains in-frame rearrangements with V and J assigned. A fraction of the clones does not appear; measured against another copy, unresolved V genes explain less than half of the discrepancy, and the remainder lacks a known reason. D and trimming come from the DNA, and the V and J calls and clone size come from that table. The sample has under 600,000 clones on record, about 79% of them singletons. The ten most abundant clones make up 9.5% to 15% of the sample.

Overall study results and their limits: Based on pairwise subsampling, the degree of clonotype sharing among donors was expected to be affected by sequencing depth. Sampling was limited to blood, and TCR repertoires in tissue likely differ from TCR repertoires in blood. Because the study included only a small number of donors, the genetic and exposure-history diversity represented was limited.

The donors were healthy, HIV-negative adults who had no recently reported acute infections or vaccinations. Only Caucasian adults living in Nashville, Tennessee, USA were represented among the donors. For unsorted samples, roughly 91 million PBMCs were counted, and genomic DNA was extracted using the QIAamp DNA Blood Mini kit. Blood was collected by leukapheresis, and PBMCs were isolated by Ficoll-Histopaque density gradient centrifugation and then cryopreserved in liquid nitrogen vapor phase. V was cut back by 6 bases and J by 5 bases, leaving a gap of 13 bases between them. From the germline V gene (reference sequence), CDR1 is LNHDA and CDR2 is SQIVND. The CDR3 has 13 amino acids, counting the end cysteine and phenylalanine. Only CDR3 DNA remains: 39 bases, in frame from the first base.

This receptor was identified in a middle-aged woman in good health. Some clones in this sample may be carry-over from other donors' samples. Source material: PBMCs. The sequence is built from TRBV19 and TRBJ1-2, with the D segment identity uncertain. The encoded CDR3 is CASRPLGRYGYTF. The DNA reads TGTGCCAGTAGACCCCTCGGACGGTATGGCTACACCTTC. Supplemented by the reference TRBV19 and TRBJ1-2 proteins around the CDR3, the complete variable domain is DGGITQSPKYLFRKEGQNVTLSCEQNLNHDAMYWYRQDPGQGLRLIYYSQIVNDFQKGDIAEGYSVSREKKESFPLTVTSAQKNPTAFYLCASRPLGRYGYTFGSGTRLTVV.